This T cell receptor (beta chain) is drawn from a study of blood T cell repertoires in COVID-19. Study as a whole: Samples representing acute and convalescent COVID-19 were sourced from the United States, Italy and Spain.

A word on this clone: Germline is not matched at one junction end, which may reflect a read error.

The CDR3 has 16 residues. Germline values: CDR1 SSHAT, CDR2 FNYEAQ (reference sequence). Here immunoSEQ multiplex PCR was the method, and the copy in TCRdb shows in-frame clones only, minus some. The sample holds around 50,000 clones, around 79% seen once. V gene TRBV7-7 combines with J gene TRBJ2-1, with D unclear. This TCR derives from a human donor with active or convalescent COVID-19. The donor label of this sample is uncertain. The sample taken for sequencing was peripheral blood. This CDR3 is CASSLGRLVGSNEQFF. In nucleotides, the CDR3 is TGTGCTAGCAGCTTAGGTCGTCTAGTAGGATCCAATGAGCAGTTCTTC.